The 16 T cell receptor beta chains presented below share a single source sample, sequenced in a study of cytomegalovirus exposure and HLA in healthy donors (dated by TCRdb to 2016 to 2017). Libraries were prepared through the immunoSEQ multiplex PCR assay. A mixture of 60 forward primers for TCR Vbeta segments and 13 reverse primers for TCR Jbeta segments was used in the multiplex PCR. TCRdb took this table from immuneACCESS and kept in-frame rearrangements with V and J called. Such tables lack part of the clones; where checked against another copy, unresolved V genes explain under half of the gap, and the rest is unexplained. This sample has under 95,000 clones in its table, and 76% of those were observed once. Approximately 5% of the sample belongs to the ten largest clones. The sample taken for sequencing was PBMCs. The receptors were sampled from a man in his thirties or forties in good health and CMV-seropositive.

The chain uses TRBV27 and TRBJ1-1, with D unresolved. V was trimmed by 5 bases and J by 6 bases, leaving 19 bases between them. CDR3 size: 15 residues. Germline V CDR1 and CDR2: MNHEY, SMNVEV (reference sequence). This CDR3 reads CASSPLGGREAEAFF. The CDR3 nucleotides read TGTGCCAGCAGTCCCCTCGGTGGGCGGGAGGCTGAAGCTTTCTTT.

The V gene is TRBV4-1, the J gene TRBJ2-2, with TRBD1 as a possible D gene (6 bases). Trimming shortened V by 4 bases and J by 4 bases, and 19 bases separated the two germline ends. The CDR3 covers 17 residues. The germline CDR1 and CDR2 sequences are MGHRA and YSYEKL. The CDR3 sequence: CASSPSPHRVGTGELFF. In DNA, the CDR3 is TGCGCCAGCAGCCCCTCACCACACAGGGTAGGCACCGGGGAGCTGTTTTTT.

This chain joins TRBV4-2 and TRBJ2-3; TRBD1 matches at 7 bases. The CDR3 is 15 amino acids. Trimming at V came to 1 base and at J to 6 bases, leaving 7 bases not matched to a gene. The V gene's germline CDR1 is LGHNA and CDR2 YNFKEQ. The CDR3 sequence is CASSQVGTEFDTQYF. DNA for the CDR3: TGTGCCAGCAGCCAAGTCGGGACAGAATTTGATACGCAGTATTTT.

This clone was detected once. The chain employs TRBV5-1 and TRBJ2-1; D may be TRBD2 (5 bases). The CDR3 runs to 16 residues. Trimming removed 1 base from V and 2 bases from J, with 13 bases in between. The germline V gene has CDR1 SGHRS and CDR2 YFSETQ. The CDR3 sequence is CASSLITRGPYNEQFF. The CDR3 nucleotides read TGCGCCAGCAGCTTGATTACTAGAGGCCCCTACAATGAGCAGTTCTTC.

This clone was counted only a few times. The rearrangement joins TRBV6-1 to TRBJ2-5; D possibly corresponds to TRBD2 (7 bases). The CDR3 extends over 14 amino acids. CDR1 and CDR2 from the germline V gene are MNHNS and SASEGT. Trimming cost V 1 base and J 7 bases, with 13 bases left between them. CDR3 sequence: CASSEGRGPGTQYF. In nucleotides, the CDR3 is TGTGCCAGCAGTGAAGGGCGGGGGCCCGGGACCCAGTACTTC.

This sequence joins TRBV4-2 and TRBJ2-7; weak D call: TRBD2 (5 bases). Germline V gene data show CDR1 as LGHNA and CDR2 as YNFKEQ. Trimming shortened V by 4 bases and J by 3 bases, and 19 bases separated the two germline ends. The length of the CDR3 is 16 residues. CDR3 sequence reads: CASSLIRGSGGYEQYF. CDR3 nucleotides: TGTGCCAGCAGCCTTATTAGAGGGTCCGGCGGCTACGAGCAGTACTTC.

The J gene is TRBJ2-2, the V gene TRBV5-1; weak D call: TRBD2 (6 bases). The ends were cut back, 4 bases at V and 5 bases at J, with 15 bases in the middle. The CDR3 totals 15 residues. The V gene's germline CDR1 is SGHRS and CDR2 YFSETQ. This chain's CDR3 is CASSRGTGLTGELFF. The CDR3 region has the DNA TGCGCCAGCAGCCGAGGGACTGGACTGACCGGGGAGCTGTTTTTT.

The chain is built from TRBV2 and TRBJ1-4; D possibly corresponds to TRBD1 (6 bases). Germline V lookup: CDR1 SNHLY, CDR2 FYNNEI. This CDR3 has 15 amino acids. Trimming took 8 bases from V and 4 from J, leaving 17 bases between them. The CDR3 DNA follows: TGTGCCAGCCTCCTCGGGACATTAAATAATGAAAAACTGTTTTTT. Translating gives CASLLGTLNNEKLFF.

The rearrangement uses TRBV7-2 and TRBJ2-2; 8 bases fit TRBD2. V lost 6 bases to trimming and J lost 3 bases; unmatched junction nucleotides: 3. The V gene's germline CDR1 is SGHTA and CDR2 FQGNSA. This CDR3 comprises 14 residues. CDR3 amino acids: CASRTSAYTGELFF. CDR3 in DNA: TGTGCCAGCAGGACTAGCGCGTACACCGGGGAGCTGTTTTTT.

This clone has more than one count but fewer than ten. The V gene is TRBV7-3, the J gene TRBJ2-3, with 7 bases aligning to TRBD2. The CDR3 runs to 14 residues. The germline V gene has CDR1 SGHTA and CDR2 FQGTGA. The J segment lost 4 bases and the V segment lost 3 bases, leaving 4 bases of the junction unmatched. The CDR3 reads CASSFFSGPDTQYF. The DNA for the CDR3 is TGTGCCAGCAGCTTTTTTAGCGGGCCAGATACGCAGTATTTT.

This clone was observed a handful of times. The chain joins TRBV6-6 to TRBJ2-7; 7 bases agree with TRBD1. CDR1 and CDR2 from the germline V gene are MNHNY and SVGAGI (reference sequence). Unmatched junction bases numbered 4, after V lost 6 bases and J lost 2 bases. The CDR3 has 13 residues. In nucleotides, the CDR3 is TGTGCCAGCAGCCCGGGACAGACCTACGAGCAGTACTTC. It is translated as CASSPGQTYEQYF.

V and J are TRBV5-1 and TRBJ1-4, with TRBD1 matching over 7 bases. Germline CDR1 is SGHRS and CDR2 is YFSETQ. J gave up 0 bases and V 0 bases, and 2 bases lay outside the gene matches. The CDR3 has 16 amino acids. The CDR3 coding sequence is TGCGCCAGCAGCTTGGTTGGGACAGCAACTAATGAAAAACTGTTTTTT. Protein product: CASSLVGTATNEKLFF.

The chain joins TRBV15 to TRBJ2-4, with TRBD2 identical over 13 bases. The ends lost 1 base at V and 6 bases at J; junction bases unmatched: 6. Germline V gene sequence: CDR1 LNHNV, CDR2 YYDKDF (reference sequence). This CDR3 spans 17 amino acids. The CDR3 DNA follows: TGTGCCACCAGCAGAGCACCACTAGCGGGAGGGGGAAACATTCAGTACTTC. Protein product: CATSRAPLAGGGNIQYF. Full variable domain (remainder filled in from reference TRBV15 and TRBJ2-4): DAMVIQNPRYQVTQFGKPVTLSCSQTLNHNVMYWYQQKSSQAPKLLFHYYDKDFNNEADTPDNFQSRRPNTSFCFLDIRSPGLGDTAMYLCATSRAPLAGGGNIQYFGAGTRLSVL.

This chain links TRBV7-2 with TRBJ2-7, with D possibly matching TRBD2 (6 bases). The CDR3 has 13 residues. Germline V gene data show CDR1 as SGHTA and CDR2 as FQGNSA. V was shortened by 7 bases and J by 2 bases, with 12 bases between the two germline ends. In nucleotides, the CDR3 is TGTGCCAGCACCTTTAGCGGCCCCTACGAGCAGTACTTC. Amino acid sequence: CASTFSGPYEQYF.

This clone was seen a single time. In DNA form, the CDR3 reads TGCGCCAGCAGCCCTGATCAGGGGGGAGTCTATGAGCAGTTCTTC. It yields the protein CASSPDQGGVYEQFF. The gene calls are TRBV4-1 and TRBJ2-1; TRBD1 might be the D (7 bases). The CDR3 spans 15 residues. Trimming removed 4 bases at V and 8 bases at J, with 18 bases between. Germline V gene data show CDR1 as MGHRA and CDR2 as YSYEKL.

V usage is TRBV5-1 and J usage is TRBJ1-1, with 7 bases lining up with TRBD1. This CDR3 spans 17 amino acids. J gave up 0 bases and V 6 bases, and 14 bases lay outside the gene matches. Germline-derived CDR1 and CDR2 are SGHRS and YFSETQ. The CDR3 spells CASKPLTGPQMNTEAFF. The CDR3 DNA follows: TGCGCCAGCAAGCCCTTGACAGGGCCACAGATGAACACTGAAGCTTTCTTT.